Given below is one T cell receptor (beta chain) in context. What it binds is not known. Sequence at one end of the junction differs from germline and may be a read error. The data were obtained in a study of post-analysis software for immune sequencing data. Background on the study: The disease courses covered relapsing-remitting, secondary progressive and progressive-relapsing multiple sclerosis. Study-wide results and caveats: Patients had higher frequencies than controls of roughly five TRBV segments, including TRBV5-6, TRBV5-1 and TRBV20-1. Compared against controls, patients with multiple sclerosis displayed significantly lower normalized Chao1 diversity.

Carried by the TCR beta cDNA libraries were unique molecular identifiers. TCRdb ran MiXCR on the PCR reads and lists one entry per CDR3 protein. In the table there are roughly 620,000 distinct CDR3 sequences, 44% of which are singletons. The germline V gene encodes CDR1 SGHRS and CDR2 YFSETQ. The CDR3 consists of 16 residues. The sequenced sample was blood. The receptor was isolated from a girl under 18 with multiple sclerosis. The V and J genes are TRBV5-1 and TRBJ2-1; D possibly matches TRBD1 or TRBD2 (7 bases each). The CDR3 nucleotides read TGCGCCGGCAGCGTTCCGAGTATGGGAGGGGGCGATGAGCAGTTCTTC. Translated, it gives CAGSVPSMGGGDEQFF.